This entry describes one T cell receptor beta chain. As yet, its antigen is unknown. Clones were read by immunoSEQ multiplex PCR, and TCRdb kept only the in-frame ones, dropping some. The data show about 250,000 clones, roughly 84% seen once. The CDR3 has 14 residues. Germline V gene lookup returns CDR1 SGHRS and CDR2 YFSETQ. Losses at the gene ends were 4 bases for V and 1 base for J; bases not matched to a gene: 3. The data stem from a study of cytomegalovirus exposure and HLA in healthy donors. Regarding the study as a whole: Cytomegalovirus-associated status was assigned to approximately 160 TCR beta chains.

This clonotype was obtained from a man between 18 and 35 years old in good health and CMV-seropositive. The chain couples TRBV5-1 to TRBJ2-5, with TRBD1 identical over 8 bases. Sequences were obtained from PBMCs. The CDR3 spells CASSLDRGQETQYF. DNA of the CDR3: TGCGCCAGCAGCCTAGACAGGGGCCAAGAGACCCAGTACTTC.